A single sample gave rise to the 26 T cell receptor beta chains below, sequenced in a study of blood T cell repertoires in COVID-19. The repertoire was sequenced with immunoSEQ multiplex PCR; TCRdb's copy has only in-frame clones and lacks some. The sample shows fewer than 250,000 clones, roughly four fifths of them seen only once. Sequenced input: peripheral blood. These receptors were collected from a woman older than 75 with acute or convalescent COVID-19.

J is TRBJ2-6 and V is TRBV7-9; 7 nucleotides match TRBD2. V gave up 5 bases and J gave up 2 bases; unmatched junction bases: 3. The CDR3 extends over 15 amino acids. Germline V gene sequence: CDR1 SEHNR, CDR2 FQNEAQ (reference sequence). The CDR3 is CASSQGGAGANVLTF. The CDR3 DNA follows: TGTGCCAGCAGCCAGGGAGGGGCTGGGGCCAACGTCCTGACTTTC.

The rearrangement uses TRBV24-1 and TRBJ1-2, with D tentatively TRBD1 (6 bases). The CDR3 consists of 18 residues. Germline V gene sequence: CDR1 KGHDR, CDR2 SFDVKD. V was cut by 2 bases and J by 0 bases, with 18 bases left in between. The CDR3 region is CATSDSRVTGLTNYGYTF. CDR3 sequence (DNA): TGTGCCACCAGTGATTCTCGAGTAACAGGGTTAACTAACTATGGCTACACCTTC.

The chain couples TRBV9 to TRBJ2-3; the match to TRBD2 covers 8 bases. This CDR3 is 15 amino acids long. Germline CDR1 is SGDLS and CDR2 is YYNGEE. The trim removed 2 bases at V and 6 bases at J, leaving 8 bases unmatched. CDR3 amino acids: CASSVAGTRRDTQYF. Here the CDR3 DNA reads TGTGCCAGCAGCGTCGCCGGGACTAGACGGGATACGCAGTATTTT.

This chain uses TRBV6-5 with TRBJ2-3, with D possibly TRBD1 on 6 matching bases. CDR1 is MNHEY and CDR2 is SVGAGI in the germline V gene. This CDR3 contains 16 residues. V was cut by 4 bases and J by 6 bases, with 20 bases left in between. Here the CDR3 reads CASSLKTGKTYDTQYF. Here the CDR3 DNA reads TGTGCCAGCAGTTTGAAGACAGGTAAAACCTACGATACGCAGTATTTT.

J is TRBJ2-7 and V is TRBV28, with D tentatively TRBD2 (6 bases). Germline V gene sequence: CDR1 MDHEN, CDR2 SYDVKM. The CDR3 is made up of 15 amino acids. V was clipped by 7 bases and J by 0 bases, with 16 bases between them. The CDR3 region has the DNA TGTGCCAGCAACCCGACTGGACTAACCTCCTACGAGCAGTACTTC. Amino acids: CASNPTGLTSYEQYF.

The CDR3 loop is CASSARLVGVYEQYF. In DNA, the CDR3 is TGCGCCAGCAGCGCCCGACTAGTTGGCGTCTACGAGCAGTACTTC. V and J are TRBV4-1 and TRBJ2-7; weak D call: TRBD2 (6 bases). Germline assignment: CDR1 MGHRA and CDR2 YSYEKL. The length of the CDR3 is 15 residues. Trimming took 5 bases from V and 3 from J, leaving 17 bases between them.

The J gene is TRBJ2-2, the V gene TRBV7-2; 9 bases line up with TRBD2. Germline CDR1 SGHTA, CDR2 FQGNSA. CDR3 length: 15 residues. The ends lost 5 bases at V and 7 bases at J; junction bases unmatched: 8. The CDR3 DNA follows: TGTGCCAGCAGCGCCCAGCGGGAGGTCGGCGGGGAGCTGTTTTTT. Residues: CASSAQREVGGELFF.

This clone has more than one count but fewer than ten. The chain recombines TRBV5-1 with TRBJ1-5; 7 bases are shared with TRBD1. The junction had 11 bases not matched to a gene; V was cut back by 4 bases and J by 7 bases. The CDR3 loop spans 15 amino acids. Germline CDR1 and CDR2: SGHRS and YFSETQ. The CDR3 region is CASSPLGQDRQPQHF. The CDR3 DNA follows: TGCGCCAGCAGCCCGCTTGGACAGGATCGGCAGCCCCAGCATTTT.

The rearrangement links TRBV19 to TRBJ2-7; 9 nucleotides match TRBD1. The CDR3 runs 15 residues. The V segment lost 3 bases and the J segment 2 bases; nucleotides outside the gene matches: 5. Germline assignment: CDR1 LNHDA and CDR2 SQIVND (reference sequence). The CDR3 DNA follows: TGTGCCAGTAGTATGGGGACAGGGATCCCCTACGAGCAGTACTTC. It codes for CASSMGTGIPYEQYF.

V is TRBV24-1 and J is TRBJ2-7, with D possibly matching TRBD1 (5 bases). V lost 2 bases and J lost 12, with 13 bases in between. Germline CDR1 reads KGHDR; CDR2 reads SFDVKD. The CDR3 contains 12 residues. The CDR3 DNA follows: TGTGCCACCAGTGATTCTAACAGGAGACTGTACTTC. Protein sequence: CATSDSNRRLYF.

The V gene is TRBV6-2 or TRBV6-3, the J gene TRBJ2-3; 12 nucleotides line up with TRBD1. The CDR3 is 17 residues long. CDR1 and CDR2 (germline): MNHEY, SVGEGT. V shed 2 bases and J 4 bases; nucleotides not matched to a gene: 7. The CDR3 loop is CASSYRGQGAEADTQYF. CDR3 sequence (DNA): TGTGCCAGCAGTTACCGGGGACAGGGGGCGGAAGCAGATACGCAGTATTTT.

This chain connects TRBV5-1 to TRBJ2-2, with 8 positions matching TRBD1. CDR1 and CDR2 (germline): SGHRS, YFSETQ. CDR3 length equals 14 residues. J lost 6 bases, V lost 0 bases, and 1 base had no gene match. CDR3 bases: TGCGCCAGCAGCTTGGGGACAGGGTCCGGGGAGCTGTTTTTT. Translated: CASSLGTGSGELFF.

The J gene is TRBJ2-5, the V gene TRBV27; TRBD1 agrees at 7 bases. V lost 0 bases, J lost 6 bases, and 7 bases stayed unmatched. CDR1 is MNHEY, CDR2 SMNVEV, per germline (reference sequence). CDR3 length: 15 amino acids. The CDR3 reads CASSLSARGTKTQYF. The CDR3 DNA sequence: TGTGCCAGCAGTTTATCGGCCAGGGGGACGAAGACCCAGTACTTC.

CDR3 nucleotide sequence: TGTGCCAGCAGGGGAGCGGGAAGTATATCCTACGAGCAGTACTTC. This gives the protein CASRGAGSISYEQYF. The chain couples TRBV27 to TRBJ2-7; 7 bases match TRBD2. After removal of 6 bases from V and 1 base from J, the junction contained 9 bases not matched to a gene. CDR1 is MNHEY and CDR2 is SMNVEV in the germline V gene (reference sequence). The CDR3 contains 15 residues.

The chain carries TRBV28 and TRBJ2-6; 8 nucleotides agree with TRBD1. V lost 4 bases to trimming and J lost 4 bases; unmatched junction nucleotides: 6. This CDR3 comprises 16 residues. CDR1 and CDR2 from the germline V gene are MDHEN and SYDVKM. The CDR3 spells CASSSQGAEGANVLTF. CDR3 sequence (DNA): TGTGCCAGCAGTTCCCAGGGGGCGGAAGGGGCCAACGTCCTGACTTTC.

The chain is built from TRBV5-1 and TRBJ2-2, with a possible D match to TRBD2 (7 bases). Germline-derived CDR1 and CDR2 are SGHRS and YFSETQ. This CDR3 is built from 14 residues. V gave up 5 bases and J gave up 5 bases, with 13 bases separating them. The CDR3 DNA reads TGCGCCAGCAGGTCTGGGGGGGCGACCGGGGAGCTGTTTTTT. It yields the protein CASRSGGATGELFF.

This chain joins TRBV4-3 and TRBJ2-7; 7 bases map to TRBD1. The CDR3 contains 16 residues. Germline CDR1 is LGHNA and CDR2 is YSLEER. V trimming: 0 bases; J trimming: 4 bases; junction bases outside the gene matches: 9. The CDR3 protein is CASSQDWSGRGYEQYF. The CDR3 DNA reads TGCGCCAGCAGCCAAGACTGGAGTGGCAGGGGGTACGAGCAGTACTTC.

The chain joins TRBV7-3 to TRBJ2-2; 11 nucleotides align to TRBD2. After removal of 6 bases from V and 0 bases from J, the junction contained 3 bases not matched to a gene. The CDR3 spans 16 residues. Per germline, CDR1 SGHTA and CDR2 FQGTGA. The chain's CDR3 is CASSQTSGANTGELFF. CDR3 DNA: TGTGCCAGCAGTCAGACTAGCGGGGCGAACACCGGGGAGCTGTTTTTT.

The chain has TRBV19 and TRBJ2-7; 7 nucleotides agree with TRBD1. Germline CDR1 reads LNHDA; CDR2 reads SQIVND (reference sequence). With V trimmed by 3 bases and J by 0 bases, 5 bases remained unmatched. The CDR3 consists of 15 residues. The CDR3 spells CASSMRQGVSYEQYF. CDR3 bases: TGTGCCAGTAGTATGAGGCAGGGGGTCTCCTACGAGCAGTACTTC.

V usage is TRBV4-1 and J usage is TRBJ1-5; tentatively, D is TRBD1 (5 bases). The CDR3 is made up of 15 amino acids. With 0 bases removed from V and 5 bases from J, the gap between germline ends came to 11 bases. Looked up from germline, CDR1 is MGHRA and CDR2 is YSYEKL. In nucleotides, the CDR3 is TGCGCCAGCAGCCAAGATAGGGGTGATCATCAGCCCCAGCATTTT. Its protein product is CASSQDRGDHQPQHF.

V and J are TRBV3-1 (or the pseudogene TRBV3-2) and TRBJ1-2; a weak D match, TRBD1 (5 bases). This CDR3 is 15 amino acids long. Germline CDR1 reads LGHDT; CDR2 reads YNNKEL (reference sequence). V lost 3 bases, J lost 4 bases, and 15 bases lay in between. This chain's CDR3 is CASSHRDVQPYGYTF. The CDR3 DNA sequence: TGTGCCAGCAGCCACAGGGATGTTCAGCCCTATGGCTACACCTTC.

This chain uses TRBV11-2 with TRBJ2-1; 10 bases align to TRBD2. This CDR3 is built from 16 residues. Germline values: CDR1 SGHAT, CDR2 FQNNGV. Trimming removed 5 bases from V and 6 bases from J; junction bases left unmatched: 10. In DNA, the CDR3 is TGTGCCAGCAGCACCCGGACTAGCGGACTTTCCAATGAGCAGTTCTTC. Residues: CASSTRTSGLSNEQFF.

The CDR3 is CASSKTGQRYNSPLHF. CDR3 nucleotides: TGTGCCAGTAGCAAAACAGGACAGAGATATAATTCACCCCTCCACTTT. The rearrangement links TRBV19 to TRBJ1-6, with a weak D call TRBD1 (6 bases). CDR1 is LNHDA and CDR2 is SQIVND in the germline V gene (reference sequence). Trimming shortened V by 6 bases and J by 4 bases, and 16 bases separated the two germline ends. The CDR3 runs 16 residues.

This clone has only a few counts. The chain combines TRBV19 with TRBJ1-4; perhaps TRBD1 as D (5 bases). Germline V gene sequence: CDR1 LNHDA, CDR2 SQIVND (reference sequence). The CDR3 totals 14 residues. V was pared by 7 bases and J by 5 bases, with 14 bases between. CDR3 protein: CASNTRVENEKLFF. In DNA, the CDR3 is TGTGCCAGTAACACCAGGGTGGAAAATGAAAAACTGTTTTTT.

The chain is built from TRBV6-5 and TRBJ2-1; D unresolved. The CDR3 has 15 residues. The germline V and J ends were trimmed by 2 bases and 9 bases, with 17 bases remaining between them. CDR1 is MNHEY and CDR2 is SVGAGI in the germline V gene. The CDR3 coding sequence is TGTGCCAGCAGTTACGGTAGAAGGAGTATTACTGAGCAGTTCTTC. It encodes CASSYGRRSITEQFF.

This sequence joins TRBV7-6 and TRBJ2-5, with 8 positions matching TRBD2. The CDR3 loop spans 15 amino acids. In germline, CDR1 is SGHVS, CDR2 FNYEAQ. The ends lost 5 bases at V and 5 bases at J; junction bases unmatched: 10. The DNA of the CDR3 is TGTGCCAGCAGCCCCGGGACTAGTTATGTGGAGACCCAGTACTTC. Protein: CASSPGTSYVETQYF.